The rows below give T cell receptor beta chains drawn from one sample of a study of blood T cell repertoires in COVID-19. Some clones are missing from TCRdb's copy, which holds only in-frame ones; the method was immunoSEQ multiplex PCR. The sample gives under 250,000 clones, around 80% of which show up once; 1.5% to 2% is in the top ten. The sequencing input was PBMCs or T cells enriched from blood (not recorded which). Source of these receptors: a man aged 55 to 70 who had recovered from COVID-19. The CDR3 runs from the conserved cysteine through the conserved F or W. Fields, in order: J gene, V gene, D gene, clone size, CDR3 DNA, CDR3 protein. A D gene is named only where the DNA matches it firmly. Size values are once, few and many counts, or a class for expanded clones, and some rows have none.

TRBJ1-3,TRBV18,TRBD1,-,TGTGCCAGCTCACTGGGGACAGGGGACTCTGGAAACACCATATATTTT,CASSLGTGDSGNTIYF
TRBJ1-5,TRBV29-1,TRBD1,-,TGCAGCGTCCAAGGACAGGGCAATCAGCCCCAGCATTTT,CSVQGQGNQPQHF
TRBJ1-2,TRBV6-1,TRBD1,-,TGTGCCAGCAGTGAAATGGGGACAGGTGTTGGCTACACCTTC,CASSEMGTGVGYTF
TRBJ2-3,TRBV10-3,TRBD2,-,TGTGCCACGGGCCTAGCGGGGGTCACAGATACGCAGTATTTT,CATGLAGVTDTQYF
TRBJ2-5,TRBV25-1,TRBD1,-,TGTGCCAGCAGTGAATTATTGGCAGGGGGCGCCGAGACCCAGTACTTC,CASSELLAGGAETQYF
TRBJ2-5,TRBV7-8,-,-,TGTGCCAGCAGCTTAGGTAGACAAGAGACCCAGTACTTC,CASSLGRQETQYF
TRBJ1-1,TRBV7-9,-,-,TGTGCCAGCAGCTTACAAGACGCAGGGAACACTGAAGCTTTCTTT,CASSLQDAGNTEAFF
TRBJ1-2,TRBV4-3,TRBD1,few,TGCGCCAGCAGCCAAGGACTCGGGACAGGGGGCGGCTATGGCTACACCTTC,CASSQGLGTGGGYGYTF
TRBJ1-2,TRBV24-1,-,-,TGTGCCACCAGTGGGCTCGGGGATGGCTACACCTTC,CATSGLGDGYTF
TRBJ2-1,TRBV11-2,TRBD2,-,TGTGCCAGCAGCCATAGCGGGGCTGCCGGCAATGAGCAGTTCTTC,CASSHSGAAGNEQFF
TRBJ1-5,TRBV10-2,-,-,TGCGCCAGCAGTGAGTCAGGCAGGGGAAGCAATCAGCCCCAGCATTTT,CASSESGRGSNQPQHF
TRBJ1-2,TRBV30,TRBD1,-,TGTGCCTGGCGGGACAGGGCTTATCATGGCTACACCTTC,CAWRDRAYHGYTF
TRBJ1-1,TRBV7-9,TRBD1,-,TGTGCCAGCAGCTTTGGCGACCGGGACAGCATTGAAGCTTTCTTT,CASSFGDRDSIEAFF
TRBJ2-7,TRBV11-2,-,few,TGTGCCAGCAGCTTAGGGCAGTACGAGCAGTACTTC,CASSLGQYEQYF
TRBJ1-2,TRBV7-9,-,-,TGTGCCAGCAGCTTAGGCAGGGGCGGTGGCTACACCTTC,CASSLGRGGGYTF
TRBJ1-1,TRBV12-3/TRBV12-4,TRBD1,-,TGTGCCAGCAGTCTCGGACAGGGCGAGTCGGCTTTCTTT,CASSLGQGESAFF
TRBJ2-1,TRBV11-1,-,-,TGTGCCAGCAGCTACAGTTACAATGAGCAGTTCTTC,CASSYSYNEQFF
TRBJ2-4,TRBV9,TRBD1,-,TGTGCCAGCAGCGTGGGGACAGGGGCGTACGAAAACATTCAGTACTTC,CASSVGTGAYENIQYF
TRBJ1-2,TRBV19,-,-,TGTGCCAGTAGTATAAGGGGCAGCGACTATGGCTACACCTTC,CASSIRGSDYGYTF
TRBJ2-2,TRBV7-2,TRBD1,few,TGTGCCAGCAGCCCCGACAGGGGAACCACCGGGGAGCTGTTTTTT,CASSPDRGTTGELFF
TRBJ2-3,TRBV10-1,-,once,TGCGCCAGCAGTCCTAGCGGCACAGATACGCAGTATTTT,CASSPSGTDTQYF
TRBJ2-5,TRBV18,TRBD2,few,TGTGCCAGCTCACCACTAGCGGGGGCGGAGGACCAGTACTTC,CASSPLAGAEDQYF
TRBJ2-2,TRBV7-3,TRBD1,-,TGTGCCAGCACCAATATCGAGGGGGCTGGCGGGGAGCTGTTTTTT,CASTNIEGAGGELFF
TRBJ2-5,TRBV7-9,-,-,TGTGCCAGCAGCTCCGGACAACAGTGGGGTCAAGAGACCCAGTACTTC,CASSSGQQWGQETQYF
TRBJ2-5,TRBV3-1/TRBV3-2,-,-,TGTGCCAGCAGCCAAGACGGGGTGCAACACAGGACCCAGTACTTC,CASSQDGVQHRTQYF
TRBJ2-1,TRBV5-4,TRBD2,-,TGTGCCAGCAGCTCAGGGACTACCAGCTCCTACAATGAGCAGTTCTTC,CASSSGTTSSYNEQFF
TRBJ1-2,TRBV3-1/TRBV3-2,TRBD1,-,TGTGCCAGCAGCCCTTCGGACAGGGGGCTGGGCTACACCTTC,CASSPSDRGLGYTF
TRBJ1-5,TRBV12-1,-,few,TGTGCCAGCAGCCGGCCACGGGACTGGCTTCAGTCCCAGCATTTT,CASSRPRDWLQSQHF
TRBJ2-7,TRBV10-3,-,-,TGTGCCATCAGTGAGTCGGGCCTCGAACGGTACGAGCAGTACTTC,CAISESGLERYEQYF
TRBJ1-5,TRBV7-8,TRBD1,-,TGTGCCAGCAGCTTATTAACTGCCGGGACAGGGAATCAGCCCCAGCATTTT,CASSLLTAGTGNQPQHF
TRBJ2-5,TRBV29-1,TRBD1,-,TGCAGCGACAAAGGGGGCGCGGGTTGGGAGACCCAGTACTTC,CSDKGGAGWETQYF
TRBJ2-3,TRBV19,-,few,TGTGCCAGTAGGCAGAGCACAGATACGCAGTATTTT,CASRQSTDTQYF
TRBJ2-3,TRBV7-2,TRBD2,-,TGTGCCAGCGCCTTGGACGCGGGGGGCACAGATACGCAGTATTTT,CASALDAGGTDTQYF
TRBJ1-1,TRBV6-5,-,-,TGTGCCGTTACGGAGGGGAACACTGAAGCTTTCTTT,CAVTEGNTEAFF
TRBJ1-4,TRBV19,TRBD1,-,TGTGCCACCACAACCGGGACAGGGGACGGAAAACTGTTTTTT,CATTTGTGDGKLFF
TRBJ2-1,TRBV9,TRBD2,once,TGTGCCAGCAGCGCCCCGTGGGGTAGCGGGGGGCACAATGAGCAGTTCTTC,CASSAPWGSGGHNEQFF
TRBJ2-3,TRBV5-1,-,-,TGCGCCAGCAGCTCTCTGAAGGTTACAGGGGACTTCACAGATACGCAGTATTTT,CASSSLKVTGDFTDTQYF
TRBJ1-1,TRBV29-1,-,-,TGCAGCGTTGATGCAGGGTCAAACACTGAAGCTTTCTTT,CSVDAGSNTEAFF
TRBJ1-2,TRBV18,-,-,TGTGCCAGCTCACCAAAGGGGGGGTATGGCTACACCTTC,CASSPKGGYGYTF
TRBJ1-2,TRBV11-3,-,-,TGTGCCAGCAGCTCAACGACAGGAAACTATGGCTACACCTTC,CASSSTTGNYGYTF
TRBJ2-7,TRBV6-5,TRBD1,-,TGTGCCAGCAGGTACGGGACAGGGGGGAGCGAGCAGTACTTC,CASRYGTGGSEQYF
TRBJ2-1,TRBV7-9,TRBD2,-,TGTGCCAGCAGCTTCGGTAGCGGGATCTCCTACAATGAGCAGTTCTTC,CASSFGSGISYNEQFF
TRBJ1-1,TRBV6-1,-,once,TGTGCCAGCAGTGAAGCTTGGGGGGTCACTGAAGCTTTCTTT,CASSEAWGVTEAFF
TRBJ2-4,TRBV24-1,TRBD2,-,TGTGCCACCAAATTTTGTCCGCTAGCGGGGCGAAACATTCAGTACTTC,CATKFCPLAGRNIQYF
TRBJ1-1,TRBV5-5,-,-,TGTGCCAGCAGCTTCCTATGGTACAGGAACACTGAAGCTTTCTTT,CASSFLWYRNTEAFF
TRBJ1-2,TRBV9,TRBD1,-,TGTGCCAGCAGCGTAGGTGTCGGACAGGGAAACTATGGCTACACCTTC,CASSVGVGQGNYGYTF
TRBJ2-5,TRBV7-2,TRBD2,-,TGTGCCAGCAGCCCGGGACTATACGACCAAGAGACCCAGTACTTC,CASSPGLYDQETQYF
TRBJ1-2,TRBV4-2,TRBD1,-,TGTGCCAGCAGCCAAGATTGGGACAGGGGTAATGGCTACACCTTC,CASSQDWDRGNGYTF
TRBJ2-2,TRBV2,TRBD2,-,TGTGCCAGCAATGGCGACGGGGGGGCCTCCGGGGAGCTGTTTTTT,CASNGDGGASGELFF
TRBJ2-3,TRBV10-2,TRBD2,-,TGCGCCAGCAGGACTAGCGGGGGGGCGTTGGATACGCAGTATTTT,CASRTSGGALDTQYF
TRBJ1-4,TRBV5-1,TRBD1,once,TGCGCCAGCAGCTTGGGGCAGGGGGCAGAAAAACTGTTTTTT,CASSLGQGAEKLFF
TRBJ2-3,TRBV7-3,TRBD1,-,TGTGCCAGCAGCCGCCGAGGACAGGGATCCCCAGATACGCAGTATTTT,CASSRRGQGSPDTQYF